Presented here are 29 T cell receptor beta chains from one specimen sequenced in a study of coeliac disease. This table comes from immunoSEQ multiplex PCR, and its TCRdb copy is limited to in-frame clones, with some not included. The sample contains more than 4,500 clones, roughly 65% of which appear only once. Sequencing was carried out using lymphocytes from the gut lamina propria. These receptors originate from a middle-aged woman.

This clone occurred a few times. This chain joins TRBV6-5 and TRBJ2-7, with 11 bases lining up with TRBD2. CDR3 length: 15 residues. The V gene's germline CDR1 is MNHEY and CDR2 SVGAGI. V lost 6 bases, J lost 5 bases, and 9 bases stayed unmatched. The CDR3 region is CASRETLAGVHEQYF. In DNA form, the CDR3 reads TGTGCCAGCAGGGAAACACTAGCGGGGGTCCACGAGCAGTACTTC.

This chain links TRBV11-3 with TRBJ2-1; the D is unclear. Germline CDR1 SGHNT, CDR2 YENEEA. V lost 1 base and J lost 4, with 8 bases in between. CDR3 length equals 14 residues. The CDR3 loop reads CASSLVSGYNEQFF. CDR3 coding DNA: TGTGCCAGCAGCTTAGTTTCCGGGTACAATGAGCAGTTCTTC.

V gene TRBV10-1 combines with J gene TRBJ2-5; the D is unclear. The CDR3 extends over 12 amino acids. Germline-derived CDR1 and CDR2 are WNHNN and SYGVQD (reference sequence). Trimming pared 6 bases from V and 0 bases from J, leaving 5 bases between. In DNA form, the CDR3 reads TGCGCCAGCAGCCAGGACCAAGAGACCCAGTACTTC. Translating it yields CASSQDQETQYF.

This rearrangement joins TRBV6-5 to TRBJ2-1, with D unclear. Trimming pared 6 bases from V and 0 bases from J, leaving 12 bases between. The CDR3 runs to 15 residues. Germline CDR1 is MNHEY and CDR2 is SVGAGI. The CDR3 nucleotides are TGTGCCAGCAGACCCTCAGTGCTCTCCTACAATGAGCAGTTCTTC. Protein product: CASRPSVLSYNEQFF.

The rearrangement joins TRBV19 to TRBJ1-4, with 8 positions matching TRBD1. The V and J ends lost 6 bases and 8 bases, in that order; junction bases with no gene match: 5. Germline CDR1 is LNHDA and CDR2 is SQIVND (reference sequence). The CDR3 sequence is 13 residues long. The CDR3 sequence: CASSQGAVEKLFF. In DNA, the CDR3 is TGTGCCAGTAGCCAGGGGGCGGTGGAAAAACTGTTTTTT.

CDR3 in DNA: TGTGCCAGCAAACTAGCATTCGCGAACACCGGGGAGCTGTTTTTT. This sequence encodes CASKLAFANTGELFF. This sequence joins TRBV6-5 and TRBJ2-2; the D gene is possibly TRBD2 (6 bases). In germline, CDR1 is MNHEY, CDR2 SVGAGI. V was pared by 7 bases and J by 0 bases, with 12 bases between. This CDR3 is built from 15 residues.

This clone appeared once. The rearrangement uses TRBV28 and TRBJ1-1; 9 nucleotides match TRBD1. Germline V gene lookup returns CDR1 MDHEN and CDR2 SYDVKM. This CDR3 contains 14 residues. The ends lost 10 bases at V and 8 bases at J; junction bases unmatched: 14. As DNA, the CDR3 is TGTGCCACTTCCGGCCGGGACAGGGCGTCGGAAGCTTTCTTT. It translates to CATSGRDRASEAFF.

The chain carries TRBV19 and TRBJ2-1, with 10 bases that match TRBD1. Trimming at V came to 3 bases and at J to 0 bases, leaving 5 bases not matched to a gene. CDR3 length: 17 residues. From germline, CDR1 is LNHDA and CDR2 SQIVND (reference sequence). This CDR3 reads CASSILGQGSSYNEQFF. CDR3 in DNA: TGTGCCAGTAGTATCTTGGGACAGGGGAGCTCCTACAATGAGCAGTTCTTC. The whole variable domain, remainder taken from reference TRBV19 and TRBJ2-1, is DGGITQSPKYLFRKEGQNVTLSCEQNLNHDAMYWYRQDPGQGLRLIYYSQIVNDFQKGDIAEGYSVSREKKESFPLTVTSAQKNPTAFYLCASSILGQGSSYNEQFFGPGTRLTVL.

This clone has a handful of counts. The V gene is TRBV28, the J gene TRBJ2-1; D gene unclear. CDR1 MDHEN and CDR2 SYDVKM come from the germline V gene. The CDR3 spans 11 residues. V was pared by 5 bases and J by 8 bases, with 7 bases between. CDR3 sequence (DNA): TGTGCCAGCAGTCTCAGCGATGAGCAGTTCTTC. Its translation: CASSLSDEQFF.

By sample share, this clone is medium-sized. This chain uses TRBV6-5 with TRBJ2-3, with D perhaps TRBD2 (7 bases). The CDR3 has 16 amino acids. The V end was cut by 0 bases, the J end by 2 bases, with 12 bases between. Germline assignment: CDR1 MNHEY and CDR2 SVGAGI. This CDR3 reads CASSYSGGGLTDTQYF. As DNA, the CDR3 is TGTGCCAGCAGTTACTCCGGCGGGGGCCTCACAGATACGCAGTATTTT.

CDR3 residues: CASSQPRGLALNEQFF. The CDR3 DNA is TGTGCCAGCAGCCAGCCCCGGGGACTAGCCCTCAATGAGCAGTTCTTC. The chain combines TRBV14 with TRBJ2-1, with 9 bases matching TRBD2. The germline V gene has CDR1 SGHDN and CDR2 FVKESK. The CDR3 loop spans 16 amino acids. Trimming took 3 bases from V and 6 from J; bases not matched to a gene: 9.

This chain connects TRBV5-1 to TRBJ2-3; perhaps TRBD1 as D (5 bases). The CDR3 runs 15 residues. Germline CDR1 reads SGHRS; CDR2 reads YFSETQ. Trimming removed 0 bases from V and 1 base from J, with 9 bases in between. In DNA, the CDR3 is TGCGCCAGCAGCTTGGAAGGGGCGGGCACAGATACGCAGTATTTT. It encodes CASSLEGAGTDTQYF. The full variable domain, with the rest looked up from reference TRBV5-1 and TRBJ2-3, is KAGVTQTPRYLIKTRGQQVTLSCSPISGHRSVSWYQQTPGQGLQFLFEYFSETQRNKGNFPGRFSGRQFSNSRSEMNVSTLELGDSALYLCASSLEGAGTDTQYFGPGTRLTVL.

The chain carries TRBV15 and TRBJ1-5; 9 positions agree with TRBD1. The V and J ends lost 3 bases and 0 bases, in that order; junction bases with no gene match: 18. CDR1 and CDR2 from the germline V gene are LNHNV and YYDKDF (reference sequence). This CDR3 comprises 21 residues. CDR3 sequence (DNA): TGTGCCACCAGCAGGGAATACTTCCGGGACAGGGAGTTTTATAGCAATCAGCCCCAGCATTTT. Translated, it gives CATSREYFRDREFYSNQPQHF. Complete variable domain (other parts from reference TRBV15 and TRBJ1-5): DAMVIQNPRYQVTQFGKPVTLSCSQTLNHNVMYWYQQKSSQAPKLLFHYYDKDFNNEADTPDNFQSRRPNTSFCFLDIRSPGLGDTAMYLCATSREYFRDREFYSNQPQHFGDGTRLSIL.

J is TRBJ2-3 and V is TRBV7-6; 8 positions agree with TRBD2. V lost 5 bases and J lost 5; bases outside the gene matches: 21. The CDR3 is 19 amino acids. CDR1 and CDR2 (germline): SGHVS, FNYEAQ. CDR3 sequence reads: CASSLGLGASGSLLDTQYF. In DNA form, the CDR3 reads TGTGCCAGCAGCCTGGGACTAGGGGCCAGCGGGAGTTTGTTAGATACGCAGTATTTT.

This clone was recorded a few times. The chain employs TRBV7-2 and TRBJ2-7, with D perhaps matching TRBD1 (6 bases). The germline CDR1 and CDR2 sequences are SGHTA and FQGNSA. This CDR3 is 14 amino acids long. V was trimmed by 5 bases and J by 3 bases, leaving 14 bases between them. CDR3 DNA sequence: TGTGCCAGCAGCCCCCACGGACAGAGCTACGAGCAGTACTTC. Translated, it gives CASSPHGQSYEQYF. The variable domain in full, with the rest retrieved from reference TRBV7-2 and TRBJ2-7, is GAGVSQSPSNKVTEKGKDVELRCDPISGHTALYWYRQSLGQGLEFLIYFQGNSAPDKSGLPSDRFSAERTGGSVSTLTIQRTQQEDSAVYLCASSPHGQSYEQYFGPGTRLTVT.

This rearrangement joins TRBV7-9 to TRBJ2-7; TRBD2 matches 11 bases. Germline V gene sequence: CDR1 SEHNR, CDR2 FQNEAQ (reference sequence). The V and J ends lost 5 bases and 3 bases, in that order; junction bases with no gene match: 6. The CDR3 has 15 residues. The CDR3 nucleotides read TGTGCCAGCAGCCACACTAGCGGGAGTGTCTACGAGCAGTACTTC. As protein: CASSHTSGSVYEQYF.

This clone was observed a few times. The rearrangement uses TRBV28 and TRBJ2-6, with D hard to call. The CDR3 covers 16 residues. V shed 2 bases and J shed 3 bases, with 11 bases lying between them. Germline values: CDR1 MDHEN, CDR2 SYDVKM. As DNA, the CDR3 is TGTGCCAGCAGTTTAGGGCAGGTTTTTGGGGCCAACGTCCTGACTTTC. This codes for CASSLGQVFGANVLTF.

The chain's CDR3 is CASSLQRTNTGELFF. DNA for the CDR3: TGTGCCAGCAGCTTACAGCGGACGAACACCGGGGAGCTGTTTTTT. The rearrangement joins TRBV7-9 to TRBJ2-2; TRBD2 might be the D (5 bases). The V and J ends lost 2 bases and 0 bases respectively, with 7 bases between them. Germline CDR1 SEHNR, CDR2 FQNEAQ (reference sequence). This CDR3 spans 15 amino acids.

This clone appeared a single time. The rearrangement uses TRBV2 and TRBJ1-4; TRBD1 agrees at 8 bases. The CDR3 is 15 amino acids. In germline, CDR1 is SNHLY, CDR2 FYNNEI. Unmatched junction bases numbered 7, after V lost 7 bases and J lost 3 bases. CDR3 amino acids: CASNPQGAANEKLFF. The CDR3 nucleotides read TGTGCCAGCAACCCCCAGGGGGCTGCTAATGAAAAACTGTTTTTT.

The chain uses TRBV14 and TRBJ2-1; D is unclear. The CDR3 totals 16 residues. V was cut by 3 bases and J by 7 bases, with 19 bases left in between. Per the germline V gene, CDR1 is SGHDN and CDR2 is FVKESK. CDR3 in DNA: TGTGCCAGCAGCCAGTCCCCTACCACGCCCTGGAATGAGCAGTTCTTC. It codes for CASSQSPTTPWNEQFF.

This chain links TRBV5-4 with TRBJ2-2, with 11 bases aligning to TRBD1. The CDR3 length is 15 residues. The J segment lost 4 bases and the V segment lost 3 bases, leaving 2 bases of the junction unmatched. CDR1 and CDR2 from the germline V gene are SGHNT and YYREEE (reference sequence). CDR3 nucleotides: TGTGCCAGCAGCTCCGGGACAGGGGGCACCGGGGAGCTGTTTTTT. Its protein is CASSSGTGGTGELFF.

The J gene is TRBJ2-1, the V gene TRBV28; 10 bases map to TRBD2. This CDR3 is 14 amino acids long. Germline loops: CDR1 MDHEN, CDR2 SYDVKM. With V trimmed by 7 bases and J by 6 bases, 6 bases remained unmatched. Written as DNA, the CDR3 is TGTGCCAGCAAAACGGGACTAGCGCTCAATGAGCAGTTCTTC. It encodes CASKTGLALNEQFF.

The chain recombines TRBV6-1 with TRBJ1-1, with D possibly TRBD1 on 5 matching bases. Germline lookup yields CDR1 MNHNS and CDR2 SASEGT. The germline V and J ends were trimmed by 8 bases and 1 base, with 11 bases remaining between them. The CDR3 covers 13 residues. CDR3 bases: TGTGCCAGCGTTACTGGACAGAACACTGAAGCTTTCTTT. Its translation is CASVTGQNTEAFF.

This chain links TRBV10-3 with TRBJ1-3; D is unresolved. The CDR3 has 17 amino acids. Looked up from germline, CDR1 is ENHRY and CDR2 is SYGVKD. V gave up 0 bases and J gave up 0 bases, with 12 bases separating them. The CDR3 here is CAISESPPRSSGNTIYF. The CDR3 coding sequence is TGTGCCATCAGTGAGTCTCCCCCCCGGAGCTCTGGAAACACCATATATTTT.

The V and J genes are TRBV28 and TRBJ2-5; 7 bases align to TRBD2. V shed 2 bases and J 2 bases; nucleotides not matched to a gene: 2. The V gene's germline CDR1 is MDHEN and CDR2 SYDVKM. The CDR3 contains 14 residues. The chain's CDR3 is CASSLLAAQETQYF. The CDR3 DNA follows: TGTGCCAGCAGTTTACTAGCGGCACAAGAGACCCAGTACTTC.

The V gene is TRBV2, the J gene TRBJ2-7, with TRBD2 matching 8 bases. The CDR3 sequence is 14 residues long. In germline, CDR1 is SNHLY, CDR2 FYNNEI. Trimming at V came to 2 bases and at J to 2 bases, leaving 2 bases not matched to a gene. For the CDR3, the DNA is TGTGCCAGCAGTGAAACTAGCGGAACCTACGAGCAGTACTTC. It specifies CASSETSGTYEQYF. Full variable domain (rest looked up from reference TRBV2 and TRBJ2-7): EPEVTQTPSHQVTQMGQEVILRCVPISNHLYFYWYRQILGQKVEFLVSFYNNEISEKSEIFDDQFSVERPDGSNFTLKIRSTKLEDSAMYFCASSETSGTYEQYFGPGTRLTVT.

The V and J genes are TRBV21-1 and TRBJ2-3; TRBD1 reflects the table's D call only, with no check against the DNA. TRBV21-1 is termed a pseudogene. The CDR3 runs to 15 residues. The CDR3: CASSKVGQYADTQYF. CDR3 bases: TGTGCCAGCAGCAAAGTGGGACAGTACGCAGATACGCAGTATTTT.

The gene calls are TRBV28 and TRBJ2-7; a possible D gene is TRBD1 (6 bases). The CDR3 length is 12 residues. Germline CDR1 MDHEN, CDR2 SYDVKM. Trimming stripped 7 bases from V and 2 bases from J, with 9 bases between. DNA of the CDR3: TGTGCCAGCATGAAGGGGGCCTACGAGCAGTACTTC. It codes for CASMKGAYEQYF.

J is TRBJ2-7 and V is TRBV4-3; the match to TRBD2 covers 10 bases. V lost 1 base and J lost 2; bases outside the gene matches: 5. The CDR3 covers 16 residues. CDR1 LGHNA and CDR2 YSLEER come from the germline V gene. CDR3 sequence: CASSQGWTSGAYEQYF. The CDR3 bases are TGCGCCAGCAGCCAAGGCTGGACTAGCGGCGCCTACGAGCAGTACTTC.